Listed below are T cell receptor beta chains from one sample, sequenced in a study of Graves' ophthalmopathy and Graves' hyperthyroidism. Each CDR3 protein is one row after TCRdb ran MiXCR on the multiplex PCR reads. This table has roughly 160,000 distinct CDR3 sequences, 39% appearing once. Sequenced sample: peripheral blood. These receptors were obtained from a young man with Graves' ophthalmopathy. Both conserved end residues are trimmed from each CDR3.

TRBJ2-5 12 TRBV12-3/TRBV12-4 ASSLDGEVETQY
TRBJ1-1 12 TRBV12-3/TRBV12-4 ASRDPGGPTEAF
TRBJ1-1 15 TRBV27 ASSPPDRGNGRPEAF
TRBJ1-5 12 TRBV6-2/TRBV6-3 ASSYWGGLQPQH
TRBJ2-5 13 TRBV6-1 ASSDGQGLGETQY
TRBJ2-7 12 TRBV7-8 ASSLAGPSYEQY
TRBJ2-2 13 TRBV30 AWSVGDIFTGELF
TRBJ1-2 13 TRBV27 ASSPTPGREYGYT
TRBJ1-2 11 TRBV7-2 ASSLQGYGGYT
TRBJ1-1 13 TRBV27 ASSPPGLRNTEAF
TRBJ2-5 13 TRBV7-2 ASSLEGSKGETQY
TRBJ1-5 15 TRBV28 ASSWGVGGYSNQPQH
TRBJ1-6 13 TRBV27 ASRVDRAFMAPLH
TRBJ2-2 14 TRBV5-1 ASSPTPGQGTGELF
TRBJ1-6 14 TRBV28 ASSARTGIGNSPLH
TRBJ2-7 11 TRBV5-1 ASSPDGAYEQY
TRBJ1-5 14 TRBV28 ASSGTGQGVDQPQH
TRBJ2-7 12 TRBV20-1 SAREGTGSYEQY
TRBJ2-5 13 TRBV12-3/TRBV12-4 ASSFLAGGQETQY
TRBJ2-5 13 TRBV4-1 ASSQEGARGETQY
TRBJ2-7 13 TRBV6-2/TRBV6-3 ASSPLGTWGYEQY
TRBJ2-7 11 TRBV28 ASSFLARYEQY
TRBJ2-7 14 TRBV6-2/TRBV6-3 ASSGNLAGVRHEQY
TRBJ1-5 13 TRBV12-3/TRBV12-4 ASRRKRDSNQPQH
TRBJ1-1 12 TRBV11-1 ASSLPAANTEAF
TRBJ1-5 11 TRBV11-1 ASSKHSNQPQH
TRBJ1-2 12 TRBV20-1 SASYLQGGDGYT